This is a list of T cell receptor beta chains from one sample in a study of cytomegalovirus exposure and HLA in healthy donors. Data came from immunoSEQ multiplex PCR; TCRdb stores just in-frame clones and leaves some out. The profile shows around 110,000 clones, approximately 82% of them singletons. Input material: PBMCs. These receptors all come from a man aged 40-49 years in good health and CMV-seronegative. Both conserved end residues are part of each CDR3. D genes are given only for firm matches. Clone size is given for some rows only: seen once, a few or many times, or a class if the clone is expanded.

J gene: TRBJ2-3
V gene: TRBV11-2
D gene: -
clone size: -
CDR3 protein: CASSLGRGRGIDTDTQYF
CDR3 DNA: TGTGCCAGCAGCTTAGGGAGGGGGAGGGGTATCGACACAGATACGCAGTATTTT

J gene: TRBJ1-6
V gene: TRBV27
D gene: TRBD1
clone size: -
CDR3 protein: CASSSGQGFSPLHF
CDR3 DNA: TGTGCCAGCAGTTCGGGACAGGGTTTCTCACCCCTCCACTTT

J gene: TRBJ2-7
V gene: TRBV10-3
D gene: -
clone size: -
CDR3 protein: CAISDGGIEQYF
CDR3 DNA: TGTGCCATCAGTGATGGAGGGATCGAGCAGTACTTC

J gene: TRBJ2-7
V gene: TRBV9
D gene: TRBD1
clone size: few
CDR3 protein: CASSVDQGAYEQYF
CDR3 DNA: TGTGCCAGCAGCGTCGACCAGGGGGCCTACGAGCAGTACTTC

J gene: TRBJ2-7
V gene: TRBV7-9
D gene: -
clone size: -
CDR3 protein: CASSNTGYEQYF
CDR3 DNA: TGTGCCAGCAGCAATACAGGGTACGAGCAGTACTTC

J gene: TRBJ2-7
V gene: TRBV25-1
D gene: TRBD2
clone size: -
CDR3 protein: CASGAGVSYEQYF
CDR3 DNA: TGTGCCAGCGGCGCGGGGGTCTCCTACGAGCAGTACTTC

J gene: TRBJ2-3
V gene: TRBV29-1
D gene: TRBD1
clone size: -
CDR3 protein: CSVEGTRQGARDTQYF
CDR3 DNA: TGCAGCGTTGAGGGGACGAGACAGGGGGCAAGAGATACGCAGTATTTT

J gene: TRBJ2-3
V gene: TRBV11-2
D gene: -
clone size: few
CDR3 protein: CASSSTALAMPTDTQYF
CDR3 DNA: TGTGCCAGCAGCTCAACGGCACTAGCAATGCCGACAGATACGCAGTATTTT

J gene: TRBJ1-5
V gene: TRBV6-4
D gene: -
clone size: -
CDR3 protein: CASSAESNQPQHF
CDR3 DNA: TGTGCCAGCAGTGCGGAGAGCAATCAGCCCCAGCATTTT

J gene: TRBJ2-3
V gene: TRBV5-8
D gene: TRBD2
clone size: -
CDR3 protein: CASSESPISGGPTDTQYF
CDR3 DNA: TGTGCCAGCAGCGAGTCACCAATTAGCGGGGGGCCCACAGATACGCAGTATTTT

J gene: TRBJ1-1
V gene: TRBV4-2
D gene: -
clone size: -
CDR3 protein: CASSQEVTLMNTEAFF
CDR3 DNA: TGTGCCAGCAGCCAAGAGGTGACTCTTATGAACACTGAAGCTTTCTTT

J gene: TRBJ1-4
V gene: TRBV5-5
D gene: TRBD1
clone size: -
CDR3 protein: CASSDQGAREEKLFF
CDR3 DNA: TGTGCCAGCAGCGACCAGGGGGCAAGGGAGGAAAAACTGTTTTTT

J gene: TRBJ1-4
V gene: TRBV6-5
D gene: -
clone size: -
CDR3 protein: CASSDQGWDEKLFF
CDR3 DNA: TGTGCCAGCAGTGACCAGGGATGGGATGAAAAACTGTTTTTT

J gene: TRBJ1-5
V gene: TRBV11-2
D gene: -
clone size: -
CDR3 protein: CASSTGGASGGQPQHF
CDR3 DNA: TGTGCCAGCAGCACGGGGGGGGCCTCCGGAGGTCAGCCCCAGCATTTT

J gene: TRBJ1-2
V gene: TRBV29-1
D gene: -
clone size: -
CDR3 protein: CSVITQEPYGYTF
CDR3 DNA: TGCAGCGTTATAACACAGGAGCCCTATGGCTACACCTTC

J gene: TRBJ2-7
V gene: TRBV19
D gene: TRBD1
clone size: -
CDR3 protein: CASSPGQGTGYEQYF
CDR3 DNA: TGTGCCAGTAGCCCTGGACAGGGGACGGGCTACGAGCAGTACTTC

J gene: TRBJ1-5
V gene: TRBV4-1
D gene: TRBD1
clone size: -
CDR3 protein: CASSPRGDRNQPQHF
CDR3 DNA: TGCGCCAGCAGCCCAAGAGGGGACAGAAATCAGCCCCAGCATTTT

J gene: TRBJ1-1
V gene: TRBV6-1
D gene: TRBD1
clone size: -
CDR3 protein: CASRLERTGSTEAFF
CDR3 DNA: TGTGCCAGCCGTCTGGAACGGACAGGATCGACTGAAGCTTTCTTT

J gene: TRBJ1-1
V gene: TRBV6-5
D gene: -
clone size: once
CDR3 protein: CARKKGVGVWGEAFF
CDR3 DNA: TGTGCCAGGAAAAAGGGGGTCGGAGTTTGGGGTGAAGCTTTCTTT

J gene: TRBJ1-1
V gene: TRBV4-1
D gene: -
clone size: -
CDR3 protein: CASSQGRGKNTEAFF
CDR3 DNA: TGCGCCAGCAGCCAAGGCCGAGGGAAGAACACTGAAGCTTTCTTT

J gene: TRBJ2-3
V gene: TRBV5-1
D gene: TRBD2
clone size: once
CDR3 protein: CASSLASGEQSQYF
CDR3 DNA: TGCGCCAGCAGCTTGGCAAGCGGGGAGCAATCACAGTATTTT

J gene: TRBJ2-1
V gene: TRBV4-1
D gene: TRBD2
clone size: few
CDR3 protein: CASSQVAGGAPYNEQFF
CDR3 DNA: TGCGCCAGCAGCCAAGTAGCGGGGGGGGCACCTTACAATGAGCAGTTCTTC

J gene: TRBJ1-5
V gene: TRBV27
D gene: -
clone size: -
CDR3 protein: CASSHGRDGNQPQHF
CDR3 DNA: TGTGCCAGCAGCCACGGGAGGGATGGCAATCAGCCCCAGCATTTT

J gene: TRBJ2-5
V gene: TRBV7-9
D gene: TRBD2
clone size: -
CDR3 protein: CSSTLVGRGGRETQYF
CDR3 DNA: TGTTCCAGCACCTTAGTTGGTCGGGGGGGCCGGGAGACCCAGTACTTC

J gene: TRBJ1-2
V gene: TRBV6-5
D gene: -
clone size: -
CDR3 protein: CASSYSRQTNYGYTF
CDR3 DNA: TGTGCCAGCAGTTACTCGCGACAGACAAACTATGGCTACACCTTC

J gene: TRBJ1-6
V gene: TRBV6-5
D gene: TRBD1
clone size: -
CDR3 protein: CASSKPPGQNSPLHF
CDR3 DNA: TGTGCCAGCAGTAAACCGCCGGGACAGAATTCACCCCTCCACTTT

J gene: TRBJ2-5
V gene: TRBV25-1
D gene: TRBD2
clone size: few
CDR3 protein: CASSAGLAGGPRETQYF
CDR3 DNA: TGTGCCAGCAGTGCGGGACTAGCGGGGGGGCCAAGGGAGACCCAGTACTTC

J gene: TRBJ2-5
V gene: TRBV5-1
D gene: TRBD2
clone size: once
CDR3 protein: CASSLPAGVKTQYF
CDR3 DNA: TGCGCCAGCAGCCTACCGGCGGGGGTCAAGACCCAGTACTTC

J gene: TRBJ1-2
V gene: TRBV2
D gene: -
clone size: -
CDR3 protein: CASEGQNYGYTF
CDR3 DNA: TGTGCCAGCGAGGGACAAAACTATGGCTACACCTTC

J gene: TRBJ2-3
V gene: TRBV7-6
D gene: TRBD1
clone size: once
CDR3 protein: CASSLLGQGAAGGSTDTQYF
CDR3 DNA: TGTGCCAGCAGCTTACTAGGACAGGGGGCTGCGGGGGGGAGCACAGATACGCAGTATTTT

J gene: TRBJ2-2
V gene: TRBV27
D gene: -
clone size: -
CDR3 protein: CASSFYTGELFF
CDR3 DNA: TGTGCCAGCAGTTTTTATACCGGGGAGCTGTTTTTT

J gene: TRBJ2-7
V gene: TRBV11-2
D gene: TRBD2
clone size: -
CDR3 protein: CASSLAFGRLLAETYEQYF
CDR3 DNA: TGTGCCAGCAGCTTAGCGTTCGGTCGGTTGCTAGCGGAGACCTACGAGCAGTACTTC

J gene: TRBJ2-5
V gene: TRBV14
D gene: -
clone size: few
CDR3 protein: CASSPGRGLIQGETQYF
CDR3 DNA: TGTGCCAGCAGCCCGGGGCGGGGACTGATTCAGGGAGAGACCCAGTACTTC

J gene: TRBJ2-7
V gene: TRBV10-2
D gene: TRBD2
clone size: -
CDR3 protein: CASSGSSNDQRGYEQYF
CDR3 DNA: TGCGCCAGCAGTGGAAGTTCTAACGATCAGCGGGGATACGAGCAGTACTTC

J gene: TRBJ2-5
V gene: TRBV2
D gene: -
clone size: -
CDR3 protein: CASSEAGGGRGSPRETQYF
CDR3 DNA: TGTGCCAGCAGTGAAGCGGGCGGGGGCCGGGGATCACCCCGGGAGACCCAGTACTTC

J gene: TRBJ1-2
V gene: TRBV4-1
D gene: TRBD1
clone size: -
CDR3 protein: CASSQDRTGGASNYGYTF
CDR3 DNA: TGCGCCAGCAGCCAAGATCGTACAGGGGGGGCCTCTAACTATGGCTACACCTTC

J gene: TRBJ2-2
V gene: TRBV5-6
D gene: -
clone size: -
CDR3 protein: CASRVQGNTGELFF
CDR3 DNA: TGTGCCAGCCGCGTACAGGGTAACACCGGGGAGCTGTTTTTT

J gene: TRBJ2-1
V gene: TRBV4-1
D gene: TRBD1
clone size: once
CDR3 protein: CASSYLGGEYNEQFF
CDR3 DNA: TGCGCCAGCAGCTACCTAGGGGGCGAGTACAATGAGCAGTTCTTC

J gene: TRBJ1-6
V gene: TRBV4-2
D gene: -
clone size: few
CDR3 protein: CASSLPGGYNSPLHF
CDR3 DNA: TGTGCCAGCAGCCTGCCGGGGGGGTACAATTCACCCCTCCACTTT

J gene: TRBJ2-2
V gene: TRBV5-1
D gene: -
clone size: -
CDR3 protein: CASSWEGQYTGELFF
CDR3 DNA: TGCGCCAGCAGCTGGGAAGGACAGTACACCGGGGAGCTGTTTTTT

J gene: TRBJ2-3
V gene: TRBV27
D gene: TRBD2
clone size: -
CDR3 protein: CASSVTQLAGRRTDTQYF
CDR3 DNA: TGTGCCAGCAGTGTCACCCAACTAGCGGGGAGACGCACAGATACGCAGTATTTT

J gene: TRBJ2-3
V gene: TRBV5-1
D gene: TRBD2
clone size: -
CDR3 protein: CASSLGLALSDTQYF
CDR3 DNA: TGCGCCAGCAGCTTGGGACTAGCGCTTTCCGATACGCAGTATTTT

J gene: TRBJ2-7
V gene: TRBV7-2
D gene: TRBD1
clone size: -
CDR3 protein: CASSRGGTGVYEQYF
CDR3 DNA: TGTGCCAGCAGCCGCGGGGGGACAGGGGTTTACGAGCAGTACTTC

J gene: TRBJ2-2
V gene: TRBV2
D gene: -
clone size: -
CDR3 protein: CASDIRRRTGELFF
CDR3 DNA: TGTGCCAGCGATATACGGAGGCGGACCGGGGAGCTGTTTTTT

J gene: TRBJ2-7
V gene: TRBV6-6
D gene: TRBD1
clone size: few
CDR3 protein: CASRRQGTHEQYF
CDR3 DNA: TGTGCCAGCAGACGACAGGGGACCCACGAGCAGTACTTC

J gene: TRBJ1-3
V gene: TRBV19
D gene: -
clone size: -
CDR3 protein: CASSIASNTGNTIYF
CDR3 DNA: TGTGCCAGTAGTATAGCCTCCAACACTGGAAACACCATATATTTT

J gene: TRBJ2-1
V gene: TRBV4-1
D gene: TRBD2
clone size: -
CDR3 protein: CASSQGYGLAGRYNEQFF
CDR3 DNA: TGCGCCAGCAGCCAAGGATACGGACTAGCGGGGCGTTACAATGAGCAGTTCTTC

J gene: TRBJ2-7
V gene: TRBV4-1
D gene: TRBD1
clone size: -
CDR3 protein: CASRDRGSIAYEQYF
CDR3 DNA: TGCGCCAGCAGGGACAGGGGGTCCATCGCCTACGAGCAGTACTTC

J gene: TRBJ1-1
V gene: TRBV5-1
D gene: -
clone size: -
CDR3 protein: CASSSYRSRNTEAFF
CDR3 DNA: TGCGCCAGCAGCAGCTACAGATCGAGGAACACTGAAGCTTTCTTT

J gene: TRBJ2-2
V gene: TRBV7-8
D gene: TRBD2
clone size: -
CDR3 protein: CASSLARGVGTGELFF
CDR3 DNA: TGTGCCAGCAGCTTAGCTCGGGGGGTCGGGACCGGGGAGCTGTTTTTT

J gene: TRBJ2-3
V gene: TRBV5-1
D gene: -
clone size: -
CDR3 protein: CASSDPGGTDTQYF
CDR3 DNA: TGCGCCAGCAGCGATCCGGGTGGCACAGATACGCAGTATTTT

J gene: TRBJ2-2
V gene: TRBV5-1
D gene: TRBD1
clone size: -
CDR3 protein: CASSFLDRGYTGELFF
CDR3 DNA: TGCGCCAGCAGCTTCTTGGACAGGGGTTACACCGGGGAGCTGTTTTTT

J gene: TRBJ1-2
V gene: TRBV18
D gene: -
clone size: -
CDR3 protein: CASSPLEGPYGYTF
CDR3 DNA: TGTGCCAGCTCACCATTGGAGGGACCCTATGGCTACACCTTC